What follows are 29 T cell receptor beta chains derived from one specimen sequenced in a study of spatial heterogeneity in lung cancer. From the 5' RACE reads, TCRdb called clonotypes with MiXCR, one entry per CDR3 protein. This sample carries some 15,000 distinct CDR3 sequences, over 9.5% of them seen once, and the ten largest clones take just under 30%. Time point of the sample: sample taken at primary tumor resection. Material for sequencing was whole RNA from tumor, nontumor lung or frozen PBMC, left unsorted. The material sequenced was PBMCs, taken at surgery. The receptors derive from a male donor with early-stage non-small cell lung cancer.

In its sample, this clonotype was seen many times. The gene calls are TRBV19 and TRBJ2-6; TRBD1 agrees at 9 bases. The germline V gene encodes CDR1 LNHDA and CDR2 SQIVND (reference sequence). The CDR3 contains 17 residues. J was trimmed by 4 bases and V by 8 bases; bases with no gene match: 12. CDR3 sequence reads: CASSGTGKARGANVLTF. Here the CDR3 DNA reads TGTGCCAGTTCTGGGACAGGGAAAGCAAGAGGGGCCAACGTCCTGACTTTC. The whole variable domain, filled in from reference TRBV19 and TRBJ2-6, reads DGGITQSPKYLFRKEGQNVTLSCEQNLNHDAMYWYRQDPGQGLRLIYYSQIVNDFQKGDIAEGYSVSREKKESFPLTVTSAQKNPTAFYLCASSGTGKARGANVLTFGAGSRLTVL.

This clonotype was counted ten times or more. This sequence joins TRBV28 and TRBJ2-2, with unresolved D. Germline CDR1 and CDR2: MDHEN and SYDVKM. This CDR3 has 15 amino acids. The ends were cut back, 1 base at V and 6 bases at J, with 12 bases in the middle. CDR3 in amino acids: CASSLSKNPAGELFF. CDR3 coding DNA: TGTGCCAGCAGTTTATCGAAAAATCCGGCCGGGGAGCTGTTTTTT.

This sequence joins TRBV19 and TRBJ2-3, with 7 bases aligning to TRBD1. The germline V gene has CDR1 LNHDA and CDR2 SQIVND (reference sequence). CDR3 length: 15 amino acids. V was clipped by 5 bases and J by 3 bases; unmatched bases: 8. The CDR3 here is CASSGMDRLTDTQYF. Here the CDR3 DNA reads TGTGCCAGTAGTGGAATGGACAGGTTAACAGATACGCAGTATTTT. The full variable domain, with the rest looked up from reference TRBV19 and TRBJ2-3, is DGGITQSPKYLFRKEGQNVTLSCEQNLNHDAMYWYRQDPGQGLRLIYYSQIVNDFQKGDIAEGYSVSREKKESFPLTVTSAQKNPTAFYLCASSGMDRLTDTQYFGPGTRLTVL.

This clonotype has a count of ten or more. As DNA, the CDR3 is TGTGCCAGCAGCTTAGCCTCGGCGGGGGGGGAAAAACTGTTTTTT. It specifies CASSLASAGGEKLFF. This rearrangement joins TRBV7-2 to TRBJ1-4; possible D gene TRBD1, 5 bases. This CDR3 has 15 amino acids. Trimming stripped 0 bases from V and 8 bases from J, with 13 bases between. Germline assignment: CDR1 SGHTA and CDR2 FQGNSA.

This clonotype was observed at least ten times. At one end, the junction sequence differs from germline, possibly due to a read error. This rearrangement joins TRBV7-7 to TRBJ2-7; 8 bases are a match to TRBD1. Germline V gene sequence: CDR1 SSHAT, CDR2 FNYEAQ (reference sequence). This CDR3 region has 14 residues. The CDR3 DNA reads TGTGCTAGCAGCCGAGGACAGGGAGGCCACGAGCAGTACTTC. It specifies CASSRGQGGHEQYF.

This clonotype was seen more than once but under ten times. CDR3 in amino acids: CAISESIIDNEQFF. Written as DNA, the CDR3 is TGTGCCATCAGTGAGTCCATCATCGACAATGAGCAGTTCTTC. The chain recombines TRBV10-3 with TRBJ2-1; D is unclear. Germline CDR1 and CDR2: ENHRY and SYGVKD. CDR3 length: 14 residues. The ends were cut back, 0 bases at V and 5 bases at J, with 8 bases in the middle.

At least ten counts were recorded for this clonotype. The chain recombines TRBV15 with TRBJ1-2, with 10 bases identical to TRBD1. Germline lookup yields CDR1 LNHNV and CDR2 YYDKDF (reference sequence). This CDR3 contains 14 residues. V dropped 3 bases and J dropped 4; count of bases not matched to a gene: 2. DNA of the CDR3: TGTGCCACCAGCAGGGACAGGGGGTCCTATGGCTACACCTTC. Amino acids: CATSRDRGSYGYTF.

This clonotype was seen at least ten times. This CDR3 reads CATSDSQGASYEQYF. CDR3 nucleotide sequence: TGTGCCACCAGTGATTCTCAGGGGGCTAGCTACGAGCAGTACTTC. The V gene is TRBV24-1, the J gene TRBJ2-7; 8 nucleotides match TRBD1. The J segment lost 3 bases and the V segment lost 2 bases, leaving 5 bases of the junction unmatched. The CDR3 spans 15 residues. CDR1 is KGHDR, CDR2 SFDVKD, per germline.

This clonotype is medium-sized in the sample. The J gene is TRBJ2-1, the V gene TRBV5-6, with D unresolved. CDR1 is SGHDT and CDR2 is YYEEEE in the germline V gene. Trimming took off 3 bases at V and 4 bases at J, with 17 bases between the two ends. There are 16 residues in the CDR3. In DNA, the CDR3 is TGTGCCAGCAGCTATATGGAGCCCCGGTTTTACAATGAGCAGTTCTTC. Translating it yields CASSYMEPRFYNEQFF.

This clonotype was counted between two and nine times. This chain connects TRBV6-1 to TRBJ2-6; D call uncertain. Germline V lookup: CDR1 MNHNS, CDR2 SASEGT. The length of the CDR3 is 19 residues. V dropped 0 bases and J dropped 0 bases, with 15 bases sitting between them. CDR3 amino acids: CASSEAQVILVSGANVLTF. The CDR3 nucleotides read TGTGCCAGCAGTGAAGCTCAGGTCATTCTCGTCTCTGGGGCCAACGTCCTGACTTTC.

This clonotype was found many times. The genes are TRBV10-3 and TRBJ2-7, with D hard to call. The CDR3 sequence is 13 residues long. The germline gives CDR1 ENHRY, CDR2 SYGVKD. Trimming left V 2 bases short and J 2 bases short, with 7 bases between. CDR3 sequence (DNA): TGTGCCATCAGTGAGATGGACGCCTACGAGCAGTACTTC. Protein product: CAISEMDAYEQYF.

This clonotype was observed at least ten times. The chain couples TRBV20-1 to TRBJ2-1; 8 bases map to TRBD2. The CDR3 is 15 amino acids. Germline V gene data show CDR1 as DFQATT and CDR2 as SNEGSKA (reference sequence). With V trimmed by 0 bases and J by 12 bases, 13 bases remained unmatched. CDR3 sequence (DNA): TGCAGTGCTAGAGAGTGGGGACTAGAGTCTACTGGGCAGTTCTTC. Translated: CSAREWGLESTGQFF.

This rearrangement joins TRBV20-1 to TRBJ2-7; D possibly uses TRBD1 or TRBD2 (5 bases each). Trimming stripped 3 bases from V and 0 bases from J, with 12 bases between. The CDR3 has 14 residues. The germline CDR1 and CDR2 sequences are DFQATT and SNEGSKA (reference sequence). The CDR3 coding sequence is TGCAGTGCTAGCCGGGACGCCGTCTCCTACGAGCAGTACTTC. Its protein product is CSASRDAVSYEQYF.

This clonotype was seen at least ten times. This chain uses TRBV6-1 with TRBJ2-3; D is unresolved. The CDR3 extends over 14 amino acids. V was cut by 6 bases and J by 6 bases, with 16 bases left in between. The germline V gene has CDR1 MNHNS and CDR2 SASEGT. CDR3 sequence: CASSLQGLRDTQYF. The CDR3 region has the DNA TGTGCCAGCAGCTTACAAGGGTTGAGGGATACGCAGTATTTT.

This clonotype was observed many times. The chain joins TRBV7-9 to TRBJ2-3; D is perhaps TRBD2 (6 bases). Trimming removed 2 bases at V and 1 base at J, with 10 bases between. CDR3 size: 15 residues. The germline gives CDR1 SEHNR, CDR2 FQNEAQ (reference sequence). The CDR3 here is CASSLMSSGTDTQYF. CDR3 DNA: TGTGCCAGCAGCTTAATGTCTAGCGGCACAGATACGCAGTATTTT.

This clonotype is classed as medium-sized. The chain has TRBV29-1 and TRBJ1-1; D is possibly TRBD1 (5 bases). CDR3 length: 16 residues. Germline V gene lookup returns CDR1 SQVTM and CDR2 ANQGSEA. V gave up 7 bases and J gave up 1 base, with 22 bases separating them. Here the CDR3 DNA reads TGCAGCGCAAACGAGGGGTGGCAGTCGGCGAACACTGAAGCTTTCTTT. Translated: CSANEGWQSANTEAFF.

Ten or more counts support this clonotype. The genes are TRBV2 and TRBJ1-5; 8 bases align to TRBD1. The V gene's germline CDR1 is SNHLY and CDR2 FYNNEI. Trimming at V came to 5 bases and at J to 4 bases, leaving 4 bases not matched to a gene. The CDR3 totals 14 residues. The CDR3 bases are TGTGCCAGCAGTTGGACAGGGACAAATCAGCCCCAGCATTTT. It yields the protein CASSWTGTNQPQHF.

This clonotype was counted many times. The chain links TRBV5-4 to TRBJ2-7, with no clear D. Germline V gene data show CDR1 as SGHNT and CDR2 as YYREEE (reference sequence). V gave up 0 bases and J gave up 4 bases, with 11 bases separating them. CDR3 length: 14 residues. This CDR3 reads CASSLEGREYEQYF. For the CDR3, the DNA is TGTGCCAGCAGCTTGGAGGGCAGAGAGTACGAGCAGTACTTC.

This clonotype was recorded many times. The chain recombines TRBV5-1 with TRBJ2-7; possible D gene TRBD1, 5 bases. The V end lost 0 bases, the J end lost 2 bases, and 15 bases lay between the germline ends. Germline V CDR1 and CDR2: SGHRS, YFSETQ. This CDR3 is built from 16 residues. The CDR3 loop reads CASSLAAGPETYEQYF. The CDR3 DNA reads as TGCGCCAGCAGCTTGGCTGCAGGGCCAGAAACCTACGAGCAGTACTTC.

At least ten counts were recorded for this clonotype. V is TRBV6-5 and J is TRBJ1-6, with D unresolved. Germline-derived CDR1 and CDR2 are MNHEY and SVGAGI. Deletions cut 3 bases from V and 8 bases from J, with 14 bases between. The CDR3 is 15 amino acids. This chain's CDR3 is CASSYYGGGYSPLHF. CDR3 DNA: TGTGCCAGCAGTTATTATGGAGGAGGCTATTCACCCCTCCACTTT.

This clonotype has a handful of counts. The chain uses TRBV6-5 and TRBJ2-7; 9 bases match TRBD1. J was trimmed by 3 bases and V by 8 bases; bases with no gene match: 8. This CDR3 has 14 amino acids. Germline-derived CDR1 and CDR2 are MNHEY and SVGAGI. The CDR3: CASGVGTGIYEQYF. CDR3 nucleotide sequence: TGTGCCAGCGGCGTTGGGACAGGGATCTACGAGCAGTACTTC.

This clonotype showed up many times. CDR3 sequence (DNA): TGTGCCAGCAGCCCCACTAGCGGGAGAGGAGATACGCAGTATTTT. Translated, it gives CASSPTSGRGDTQYF. The V gene is TRBV7-2, the J gene TRBJ2-3; 11 positions match TRBD2. The CDR3 is made up of 15 amino acids. Looked up from germline, CDR1 is SGHTA and CDR2 is FQGNSA. V lost 5 bases and J lost 5; bases outside the gene matches: 6. Using reference TRBV7-2 and TRBJ2-3 for the parts outside the CDR3, the full variable domain is GAGVSQSPSNKVTEKGKDVELRCDPISGHTALYWYRQSLGQGLEFLIYFQGNSAPDKSGLPSDRFSAERTGGSVSTLTIQRTQQEDSAVYLCASSPTSGRGDTQYFGPGTRLTVL.

The sample holds many counts of this clonotype. The CDR3: CASSHTGGSGANVLTF. CDR3 DNA sequence: TGTGCCAGCAGTCACACGGGAGGCTCTGGGGCCAACGTCCTGACTTTC. This chain links TRBV12-3 or TRBV12-4 with TRBJ2-6; 7 positions match TRBD2. The V and J ends lost 5 bases and 0 bases, in that order; junction bases with no gene match: 4. This CDR3 comprises 16 residues.

The rearrangement uses TRBV14 and TRBJ2-5; tentatively, D is TRBD2 (6 bases). Trimming removed 4 bases from V and 5 bases from J, with 14 bases in between. Germline V gene data show CDR1 as SGHDN and CDR2 as FVKESK. There are 14 residues in the CDR3. The DNA for the CDR3 is TGTGCCAGCAGCCCCCTCGGGGGATTGGAGACCCAGTACTTC. Amino acids: CASSPLGGLETQYF.

V usage is TRBV12-5 and J usage is TRBJ2-3, with TRBD1 as a possible D gene (7 bases). This CDR3 has 14 amino acids. V was pared by 4 bases and J by 8 bases, with 16 bases between. Germline V gene data show CDR1 as LGHNT and CDR2 as FRNRAP. Here the CDR3 DNA reads TGTGCTAGTGGTTCTTCCGGGGGACAGCTTACGCAGTATTTT. It translates to CASGSSGGQLTQYF.

This clonotype was picked up many times. This chain links TRBV19 with TRBJ2-7; 11 positions agree with TRBD1. The CDR3 contains 16 residues. Germline V CDR1 and CDR2: LNHDA, SQIVND (reference sequence). V trimming: 0 bases; J trimming: 6 bases; junction bases outside the gene matches: 7. CDR3 DNA: TGTGCCAGTAGTATAGATGGACAGGGGGCTCTCGGCGAGCAGTACTTC. This codes for CASSIDGQGALGEQYF.

This clonotype was seen repeatedly, ten times or more. The chain employs TRBV3-1 and TRBJ1-1; D unclear. CDR1 and CDR2 from the germline V gene are LGHDT and YNNKEL (reference sequence). The V gene lost 2 bases and the J gene lost 8 bases, with 12 bases spanning the gap. The CDR3 covers 13 residues. This chain's CDR3 is CASSQNGLVEAFF. In DNA, the CDR3 is TGTGCCAGCAGCCAAAACGGCCTGGTCGAAGCTTTCTTT.

This clonotype was detected ten times or more. The chain combines TRBV25-1 with TRBJ2-5; 9 bases line up with TRBD2. The CDR3 has 14 residues. Losses at the gene ends were 8 bases for V and 2 bases for J; bases not matched to a gene: 6. Per germline, CDR1 MGHDK and CDR2 SYGVNS. This CDR3 reads CASGEREEQETQYF. The CDR3 nucleotides read TGTGCCAGCGGGGAGCGGGAGGAGCAAGAGACCCAGTACTTC.

This clonotype ranks as medium-sized (0.01 to 0.1%). The chain has TRBV7-2 and TRBJ1-5; D perhaps matches TRBD1 (5 bases). The CDR3 has 13 residues. The ends were cut back, 6 bases at V and 7 bases at J, with 13 bases in the middle. Germline CDR1 and CDR2: SGHTA and FQGNSA. Here the CDR3 reads CASSLRGNQPQHF. CDR3 in DNA: TGTGCCAGCAGTTTGAGGGGTAACCAGCCCCAGCATTTT.